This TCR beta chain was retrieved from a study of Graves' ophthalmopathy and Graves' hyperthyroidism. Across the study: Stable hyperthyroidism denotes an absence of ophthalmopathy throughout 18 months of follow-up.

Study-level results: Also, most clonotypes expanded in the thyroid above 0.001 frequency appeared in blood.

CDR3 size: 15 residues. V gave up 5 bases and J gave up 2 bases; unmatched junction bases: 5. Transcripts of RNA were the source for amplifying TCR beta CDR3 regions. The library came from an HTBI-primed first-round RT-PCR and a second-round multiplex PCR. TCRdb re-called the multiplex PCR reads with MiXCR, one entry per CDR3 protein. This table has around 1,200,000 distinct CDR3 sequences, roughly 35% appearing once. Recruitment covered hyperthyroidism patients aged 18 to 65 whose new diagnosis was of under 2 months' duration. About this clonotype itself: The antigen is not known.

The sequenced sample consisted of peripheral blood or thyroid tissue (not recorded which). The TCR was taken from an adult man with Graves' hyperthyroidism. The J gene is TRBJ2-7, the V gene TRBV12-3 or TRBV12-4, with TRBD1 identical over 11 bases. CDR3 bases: TGTGCCAGCAGTATAGGACAGGGGGCCACCTACGAGCAGTACTTC. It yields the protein CASSIGQGATYEQYF.